The present TCR beta chain was sequenced within a study of regulatory T cells in long-lasting Graves disease. Construction of TCR beta libraries relied on iRepertoire HTBI primers and on Arm-PCR targeting CDR3 regions. TCRdb reanalysed the multiplex PCR reads using MiXCR and keeps one entry per CDR3 protein. The data show under 500,000 distinct CDR3 sequences, less than 25% seen once. Time point in this sample: persistent/refractory GD, antithyroid drugs over 5 years with positive TRAb. PBMC-derived RNA was used for the TCR library. CDR3 length: 15 amino acids. CDR1 MDHEN and CDR2 SYDVKM come from the germline V gene. Trimming removed 8 bases from V and 7 bases from J, with 24 bases in between.

The sample was peripheral blood mononuclear cells (PBMCs), taken when the disease was refractory, from a patient treated with antithyroid drugs. The rearrangement uses TRBV28 and TRBJ2-7; D might be TRBD2 (5 bases). This sequence was found in a female donor with Graves disease. The CDR3 sequence: CASLKGEGHSGEQYF. Here the CDR3 DNA reads TGTGCCAGCCTGAAGGGAGAGGGCCACTCGGGGGAGCAGTACTTC. Full variable domain (rest looked up from reference TRBV28 and TRBJ2-7): DVKVTQSSRYLVKRTGEKVFLECVQDMDHENMFWYRQDPGLGLRLIYFSYDVKMKEKGDIPEGYSVSREKKERFSLILESASTNQTSMYLCASLKGEGHSGEQYFGPGTRLTVT.